The clone carrying this T cell receptor beta chain turned up a few times. This sample was included in a study of T-cell reconstitution after alpha-beta-depleted transplantation in children. Preparation of the TCRbeta library used unique molecular identifiers. TCRdb re-called the PCR reads with MiXCR, one entry per CDR3 protein. The sample has over 550,000 distinct CDR3 sequences, over 9.5% seen once; the top ten hold less than 4.5%. The sequenced sample was PBMCs from the stem cell graft donor, obtained from the stem cell graft. This TCR came from a human donor who donated a stem cell graft to a child with acute myeloid leukemia.

The CDR3 sequence is CASSHLERAGELFF. The CDR3 DNA sequence: TGTGCCAGCAGTCACCTAGAGAGGGCCGGGGAGCTGTTTTTT. The chain has TRBV7-9 and TRBJ2-2; the D gene is possibly TRBD2 (5 bases). Between the trimmed V and J ends, which lost 6 bases and 6 bases, there was a span of 14 bases. Germline assignment: CDR1 SEHNR and CDR2 FQNEAQ (reference sequence). The CDR3 is 14 residues long.